This passage covers 13 T cell receptor beta chains from one sample sequenced in a study of cytomegalovirus exposure and HLA in healthy donors. 60 Vbeta and 13 Jbeta primers were used in PCR. Measured with immunoSEQ multiplex PCR; TCRdb has only the in-frame clones, and not every one. The sample lists around 150,000 clones; 70% to 80% were seen once. The material sequenced was PBMCs. These TCRs come from a man aged 30-40 years in good health and CMV-seronegative.

The rearrangement links TRBV10-3 to TRBJ2-3, with D unresolved. CDR1 is ENHRY, CDR2 SYGVKD, per germline. The germline V and J ends were trimmed by 4 bases and 4 bases, with 24 bases remaining between them. This CDR3 spans 18 amino acids. Here the CDR3 reads CAISGVRSSARLADTQYF. CDR3 in DNA: TGTGCCATCAGTGGGGTAAGGAGCAGTGCCAGATTAGCAGATACGCAGTATTTT.

The sample holds a few counts of this clone. CDR3 loop: CASTLQPALTEAFF. CDR3 bases: TGTGCCAGCACCCTACAGCCGGCCCTCACTGAAGCTTTCTTT. The gene calls are TRBV6-1 and TRBJ1-1; D uncertain. The CDR3 totals 14 residues. V was shortened by 7 bases and J by 4 bases, with 16 bases between the two germline ends. The V gene's germline CDR1 is MNHNS and CDR2 SASEGT.

This sequence joins TRBV27 and TRBJ2-7; D is possibly TRBD2 (6 bases). The CDR3 totals 16 residues. V was trimmed by 6 bases and J by 0 bases, leaving 18 bases between them. Germline V lookup: CDR1 MNHEY, CDR2 SMNVEV (reference sequence). The chain's CDR3 is CASSPFGSSVSYEQYF. The CDR3 nucleotides read TGTGCCAGCAGCCCCTTCGGGAGTTCGGTCTCCTACGAGCAGTACTTC.

The V and J genes are TRBV5-1 and TRBJ2-1; 9 bases match TRBD2. Germline lookup yields CDR1 SGHRS and CDR2 YFSETQ. This CDR3 spans 18 amino acids. J lost 3 bases, V lost 7 bases, and 17 bases had no gene match. CDR3 protein: CASRPFPGGREGYNEQFF. CDR3 DNA: TGCGCCAGCCGCCCCTTCCCGGGGGGGCGGGAGGGCTACAATGAGCAGTTCTTC. Variable domain in full (rest from reference TRBV5-1 and TRBJ2-1): KAGVTQTPRYLIKTRGQQVTLSCSPISGHRSVSWYQQTPGQGLQFLFEYFSETQRNKGNFPGRFSGRQFSNSRSEMNVSTLELGDSALYLCASRPFPGGREGYNEQFFGPGTRLTVL.

The CDR3 sequence: CASSSLPGLADSFTDTQYF. For the CDR3, the DNA is TGCGCCAGCAGCTCGCTCCCGGGACTAGCGGATTCTTTCACAGATACGCAGTATTTT. The genes are TRBV5-1 and TRBJ2-3; 11 nucleotides match TRBD2. In germline, CDR1 is SGHRS, CDR2 YFSETQ. The CDR3 loop spans 19 amino acids. Unmatched junction bases numbered 14, after V lost 3 bases and J lost 2 bases.

The chain links TRBV14 to TRBJ1-5; no reliable D call. CDR1 SGHDN and CDR2 FVKESK come from the germline V gene. The CDR3 contains 16 residues. V was shortened by 4 bases and J by 4 bases, with 17 bases between the two germline ends. The CDR3 loop reads CASSPQVGNGNQPQHF. The DNA of the CDR3 is TGTGCCAGCAGCCCGCAAGTCGGGAACGGAAATCAGCCCCAGCATTTT.

V and J are TRBV28 and TRBJ1-2; D not resolved. The germline V gene has CDR1 MDHEN and CDR2 SYDVKM. CDR3 size: 14 residues. Trimming shortened V by 5 bases and J by 10 bases, and 20 bases separated the two germline ends. CDR3 loop: CASSVLSELSDYTF. CDR3 nucleotides: TGTGCCAGCAGTGTCCTGTCTGAACTGAGCGACTACACCTTC.

CDR3 sequence reads: CASSFAGHYGYTF. The CDR3 bases are TGTGCCAGCAGTTTCGCAGGGCACTATGGCTACACCTTC. The chain carries TRBV27 and TRBJ1-2, with a weak D call TRBD1 (5 bases). Trimming removed 3 bases from V and 3 bases from J, with 8 bases in between. Germline V gene sequence: CDR1 MNHEY, CDR2 SMNVEV (reference sequence). The CDR3 has 13 amino acids.

This clone was counted only a few times. The CDR3 is CASKERGMDGYTF. The CDR3 coding sequence is TGTGCCAGCAAAGAACGAGGGATGGATGGCTACACCTTC. V is TRBV6-1 and J is TRBJ1-2; D not resolved. Germline CDR1 MNHNS, CDR2 SASEGT. CDR3 size: 13 residues. The V gene lost 7 bases and the J gene lost 6 bases, with 15 bases spanning the gap.

The rearrangement uses TRBV7-2 and TRBJ2-1; maybe TRBD1 (5 bases). This CDR3 has 14 amino acids. Germline CDR1 is SGHTA and CDR2 is FQGNSA. V was shortened by 1 base and J by 14 bases, with 18 bases between the two germline ends. The CDR3 loop reads CASSLGTKGSREFF. CDR3 bases: TGTGCCAGCAGCTTAGGGACCAAGGGGTCTCGGGAGTTCTTC.

V usage is TRBV18 and J usage is TRBJ1-1, with D hard to call. The germline CDR1 and CDR2 sequences are KGHSH and LQKENI. This CDR3 comprises 13 residues. Trimming stripped 3 bases from V and 0 bases from J, with 5 bases between. This CDR3 reads CASSPQVNTEAFF. In DNA, the CDR3 is TGTGCCAGCTCACCGCAGGTGAACACTGAAGCTTTCTTT.

The chain joins TRBV10-3 to TRBJ1-3, with D possibly matching TRBD1 (6 bases). Germline V gene sequence: CDR1 ENHRY, CDR2 SYGVKD. Deletions cut 3 bases from V and 1 base from J, with 13 bases between. CDR3 length: 16 residues. CDR3 DNA: TGTGCCATCAGTGATTTGACAGGTCCTTCTGGAAACACCATATATTTT. Translated, it gives CAISDLTGPSGNTIYF.

The chain couples TRBV27 to TRBJ2-1; no definite D call. Trimming took off 2 bases at V and 10 bases at J, with 18 bases between the two ends. This CDR3 is built from 15 residues. Germline CDR1 is MNHEY and CDR2 is SMNVEV (reference sequence). This CDR3 is CASSLGSSRRLEQFF. CDR3 nucleotides: TGTGCCAGCAGTTTAGGGTCTTCCCGGCGGTTAGAGCAGTTCTTC.